Below are 13 T cell receptor beta chains sequenced from a single sample in a study of breast tumors, draining lymph nodes, adjacent tissues. TCRdb re-analysed the multiplex PCR reads in MiXCR, keeping a single row per CDR3 protein. The table lists more than 12,000 distinct CDR3 sequences, about 60% of them singletons. The sequenced sample was tumor-adjacent breast tissue. These receptors were collected from a female donor with breast cancer. Some clones in this sample may be carry-over from other donors' samples.

The chain carries TRBV4-2 and TRBJ2-2; TRBD2 agrees at 12 bases. This CDR3 region has 17 residues. V trimming: 3 bases; J trimming: 2 bases; junction bases outside the gene matches: 4. The germline gives CDR1 LGHNA, CDR2 YNFKEQ. The CDR3 is CASSHGLAGTNTGELFF. CDR3 DNA: TGTGCCAGCAGCCACGGACTAGCGGGGACAAACACCGGGGAGCTGTTTTTT.

This clonotype came up many times. V usage is TRBV18 and J usage is TRBJ1-3, with a possible D match to TRBD1 (6 bases). The CDR3 runs to 14 residues. V was cut by 6 bases and J by 4 bases, with 13 bases left in between. Germline-derived CDR1 and CDR2 are KGHSH and LQKENI. The DNA of the CDR3 is TGTGCCAGCTCCCGGGGGGCACAAGGAAACACCATATATTTT. This encodes CASSRGAQGNTIYF.

To note about this clonotype: The germline gene is not matched at one end of the junction; a read error may be the cause. The chain recombines TRBV2 with TRBJ1-2; D is unresolved. CDR1 and CDR2 (germline): SNHLY, FYNNEI. CDR3 length: 13 amino acids. The CDR3 coding sequence is TGTGCCGGCAGTGCAAATGCTAACTATGGCTACACCTTC. It codes for CAGSANANYGYTF.

The chain recombines TRBV9 with TRBJ2-5, with a weak D call TRBD2 (5 bases). The ends were cut back, 7 bases at V and 4 bases at J, with 17 bases in the middle. Germline CDR1 SGDLS, CDR2 YYNGEE. The CDR3 covers 14 residues. In nucleotides, the CDR3 is TGTGCCAGCCAACCGGGATCTGGGGTAGAGACCCAGTACTTC. Amino acids: CASQPGSGVETQYF.

This clonotype has a handful of counts. This chain connects TRBV12-5 to TRBJ2-3; D might be TRBD2 (7 bases). Trimming pared 5 bases from V and 8 bases from J, leaving 17 bases between. The length of the CDR3 is 14 residues. Germline CDR1 reads LGHNT; CDR2 reads FRNRAP. The CDR3 is CASGAGRGAGTQYF. The DNA for the CDR3 is TGTGCTAGTGGTGCCGGACGGGGGGCAGGTACGCAGTATTTT.

This clonotype was counted many times. The chain uses TRBV19 and TRBJ2-1; either TRBD1 or TRBD2 may fit D (5 bases each). V lost 7 bases to trimming and J lost 0 bases, with 28 bases between them. This CDR3 has 20 residues. Germline V CDR1 and CDR2: LNHDA, SQIVND (reference sequence). In DNA, the CDR3 is TGTGCCAGTATCAGCCCTTCGGGGAATCCCTCAGGGAGCTCCTACAATGAGCAGTTCTTC. Amino acids: CASISPSGNPSGSSYNEQFF.

The CDR3 DNA sequence: TGTGCCAGCAGTGTGGGGGGGTTGTACGAGCAGTACTTC. This gives the protein CASSVGGLYEQYF. The chain employs TRBV25-1 and TRBJ2-7; 7 positions agree with TRBD2. The CDR3 contains 13 residues. The germline V gene encodes CDR1 MGHDK and CDR2 SYGVNS. V shed 4 bases, J shed 4 bases, and the junction held 4 bases outside the gene matches.

The table lists this clonotype with many counts. This may be a read error: a much more frequent sequence differs by one nucleotide. The chain links TRBV11-2 to TRBJ2-7, with D tentatively TRBD2 (5 bases). V was pared by 0 bases and J by 0 bases, with 9 bases between. Germline assignment: CDR1 SGHAT and CDR2 FQNNGV. The CDR3 totals 15 residues. The CDR3 bases are TGTGCCAGCAGCTTAGAACGAGCGGCCTCCTACGAGCAGTACTTC. This sequence encodes CASSLERAASYEQYF.

In its sample, this clonotype was seen once. V is TRBV4-2 and J is TRBJ1-5; D uncertain. Germline CDR1 LGHNA, CDR2 YNFKEQ. V lost 0 bases to trimming and J lost 6 bases, with 12 bases between them. The CDR3 sequence is 15 residues long. CDR3 region: CASSQEGSGSQPQHF. The CDR3 DNA sequence: TGTGCCAGCAGCCAAGAAGGGTCGGGGAGTCAGCCCCAGCATTTT.

The chain couples TRBV6-1 to TRBJ1-2, with D unclear. The CDR3 extends over 14 amino acids. Germline V lookup: CDR1 MNHNS, CDR2 SASEGT. Trimming cost V 1 base and J 2 bases, with 8 bases left between them. The CDR3 sequence: CASSEGSANYGYTF. The DNA for the CDR3 is TGTGCCAGCAGTGAAGGTTCAGCCAACTATGGCTACACCTTC.

In its sample, this clonotype ranks as medium-sized. The chain combines TRBV6-6 with TRBJ2-7; 8 bases match TRBD1. Germline loops: CDR1 MNHNY, CDR2 SVGAGI (reference sequence). J gave up 0 bases and V 6 bases, and 7 bases lay outside the gene matches. This CDR3 is 15 amino acids long. This CDR3 reads CASSNSGGSSYEQYF. Here the CDR3 DNA reads TGTGCCAGCAGCAATTCAGGGGGCAGCTCCTACGAGCAGTACTTC.

The CDR3 DNA reads TGCAGTGGATCCGACAGGGGGTATGGCTACACCTTC. Encoded protein: CSGSDRGYGYTF. V is TRBV20-1 and J is TRBJ1-2; 9 positions match TRBD1. From germline, CDR1 is DFQATT and CDR2 SNEGSKA (reference sequence). The CDR3 length is 12 residues. V trimming: 7 bases; J trimming: 5 bases; junction bases outside the gene matches: 5.

This clonotype was detected once. This sequence joins TRBV30 and TRBJ1-5, with D possibly being TRBD1 (5 bases). Germline V gene data show CDR1 as GTSNPN and CDR2 as SVGIG (reference sequence). CDR3 size: 13 residues. Trimming removed 4 bases at V and 7 bases at J, with 14 bases between. The CDR3 DNA reads TGTGCCTGGAATGTGGGGGTTGAACAGCCCCAGCATTTT. It codes for CAWNVGVEQPQHF.